These T cell receptor beta chains were read from a single sample in a study of blood T cell repertoires in COVID-19. Generated by immunoSEQ multiplex PCR, the TCRdb table keeps only in-frame clones and is missing some. The sample contains about 130,000 clones, 80% to 90% of which appear only once. The sample taken for sequencing was peripheral blood. The receptor set was obtained from a man between 60 and 75 years old with active or convalescent COVID-19. Each CDR3 is given without its conserved first and last residue. The D gene is left open where the match is weak.

j_call,d_call,v_call,cdr3_aa
TRBJ2-3,.,TRBV2,ASSVRSSASTDTQY
TRBJ1-6,.,TRBV6-5,ASIGQNSPLH
TRBJ1-1,.,TRBV18,ASSPAVAGDTEAF
TRBJ2-3,.,TRBV19,ASSAASRGTDTQY
TRBJ2-4,.,TRBV4-3,ASSQDIAKNIQY
TRBJ1-2,TRBD1,TRBV7-9,ASSVSGTGGYGYT
TRBJ1-1,.,TRBV6-2/TRBV6-3,ASRPNRGDIGVHTEAF
TRBJ2-1,TRBD2,TRBV19,ASSMGTSGGTRQF
TRBJ2-3,.,TRBV6-6,ASSYLAGLTDTQY
TRBJ2-3,TRBD2,TRBV3-1/TRBV3-2,ASSHPRLAGGQDTQY
TRBJ1-3,TRBD1,TRBV3-1/TRBV3-2,ASSPTGEGNTIY
TRBJ2-7,.,TRBV19,ASSTIDEQY
TRBJ1-6,TRBD1,TRBV19,ASSIGTGSYNSPLH
TRBJ1-5,TRBD1,TRBV4-1,ASSQDEGQGLRSQH
TRBJ2-2,.,TRBV19,ASSILTNTGELF
TRBJ2-7,TRBD1,TRBV5-4,ASSLAGTGSYEQY
TRBJ2-2,.,TRBV7-8,ASSLWTTTTGELF
TRBJ2-3,TRBD1,TRBV7-2,ASSTNRDRGTDTQY
TRBJ2-7,.,TRBV7-2,ASSHKTASNYEQY
TRBJ2-5,.,TRBV24-1,ATSDLRQGGPETQY
TRBJ2-7,TRBD2,TRBV2,ASSVGAGPSYEQY
TRBJ2-7,.,TRBV27,ASGLASSYEQY
TRBJ1-3,.,TRBV11-2,ASSFRGPKEGNTIY